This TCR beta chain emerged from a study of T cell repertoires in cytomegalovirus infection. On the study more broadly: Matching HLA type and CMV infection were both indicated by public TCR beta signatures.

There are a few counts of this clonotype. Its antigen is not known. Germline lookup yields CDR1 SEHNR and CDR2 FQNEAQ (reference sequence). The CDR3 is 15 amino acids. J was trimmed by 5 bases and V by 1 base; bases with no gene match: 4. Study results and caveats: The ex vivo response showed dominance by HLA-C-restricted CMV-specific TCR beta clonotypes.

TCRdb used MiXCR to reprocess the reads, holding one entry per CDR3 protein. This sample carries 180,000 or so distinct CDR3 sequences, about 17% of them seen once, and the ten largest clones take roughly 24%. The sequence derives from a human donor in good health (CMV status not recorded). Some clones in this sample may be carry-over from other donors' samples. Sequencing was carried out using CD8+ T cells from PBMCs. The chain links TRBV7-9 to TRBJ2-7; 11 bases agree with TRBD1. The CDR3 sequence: CASSLVGQGENEQYF. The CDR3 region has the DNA TGTGCCAGCAGCTTAGTGGGACAGGGGGAGAACGAGCAGTACTTC.